The present T cell receptor (beta chain) was sequenced within a study of T cell responses to AZD1222 COVID-19 vaccine. General study points: Donors were largely white British and mainly female; clonal diversity was possibly underestimated. The study identified only five to seven AZD1222 recipients as seropositive at baseline.

Regarding this clone: As yet, its antigen is unknown.

The CDR3 is 15 residues long. Trimming stripped 5 bases from V and 0 bases from J, with 13 bases between. The V gene's germline CDR1 is MDHEN and CDR2 SYDVKM. Generated by immunoSEQ multiplex PCR, the TCRdb table keeps only in-frame clones and is missing some. The profile shows about 82,000 clones, around 87% of them singletons. V gene TRBV28 combines with J gene TRBJ1-1, with TRBD1 as a possible D gene (5 bases). The origin of this receptor is an adult who received the AZD1222 COVID-19 vaccine. The input for sequencing was peripheral blood, taken 28 days after the second AZD1222 dose. The CDR3: CASSRARVVNTEAFF. CDR3 DNA: TGTGCCAGCAGTCGGGCCAGGGTGGTGAACACTGAAGCTTTCTTT. The variable domain in full, completed from reference TRBV28 and TRBJ1-1, reads DVKVTQSSRYLVKRTGEKVFLECVQDMDHENMFWYRQDPGLGLRLIYFSYDVKMKEKGDIPEGYSVSREKKERFSLILESASTNQTSMYLCASSRARVVNTEAFFGQGTRLTVV.